These 18 T cell receptor beta chains were all obtained from the same sample, sequenced in a study of T cells in Graves' hyperthyroidism and ophthalmopathy (dated by TCRdb to the late 2010s). Library construction relied on multiplex PCR. The listed sequencing device is Illumina HiSeq 2000. The TCR beta CDR3 regions were amplified from the RNA transcripts. The first round of RT-PCR for the TCR CDR3 was performed with the HTBI primer set and the Qiagen OneStep RT-PCR kit. TCRdb applied fastp at Q25 and MiXCR to the public reads, then kept only in-frame beta chains. Rows matching on CDR3 protein sequence are summarized as one entry with the most common DNA and genes. This sample lists 550,000 to 700,000 distinct CDR3 sequences; approximately 44% were detected once. Clones ranked in the top ten supply roughly 19% of the sample. Sequencing was done on a sample of peripheral blood or thyroid tissue (not recorded which). These receptors originate from an adult woman with Graves' disease, either hyperthyroidism or ophthalmopathy (not recorded which).

With respect to this clonotype: An end of the junction differs from the germline gene, which may be a read error. This rearrangement joins TRBV7-9 to TRBJ2-2, with D perhaps assigned TRBD1 or TRBD2 (5 bases each). The CDR3 consists of 10 residues. CDR1 and CDR2 from the germline V gene are SEHNR and FQNEAQ (reference sequence). This CDR3 reads CASSLGGLFF. DNA for the CDR3: TGTGCCAGCAGCCTTGGGGGGCTGTTTTTT.

This clonotype was picked up many times. This chain joins TRBV2 and TRBJ2-7; 11 nucleotides match TRBD2. The CDR3 sequence is 15 residues long. Germline-derived CDR1 and CDR2 are SNHLY and FYNNEI. V lost 6 bases, J lost 6 bases, and 10 bases stayed unmatched. The CDR3 coding sequence is TGTGCCAGCAGCCCAACTAGCGGGAGTTCTTCCGAGCAGTACTTC. Its translation: CASSPTSGSSSEQYF.

The chain recombines TRBV7-3 with TRBJ1-2; D perhaps matches TRBD1 (5 bases). Trimming took 5 bases from V and 5 from J, leaving 15 bases between them. Germline CDR1 SGHTA, CDR2 FQGTGA. This CDR3 region has 14 residues. CDR3 amino acids: CASSPRRDLYGYTF. The CDR3 DNA is TGTGCCAGCAGCCCACGGAGGGACCTTTATGGCTACACCTTC.

Ten or more counts support this clonotype. V is TRBV19 and J is TRBJ2-7; tentative D call: TRBD2 (6 bases). CDR1 LNHDA and CDR2 SQIVND come from the germline V gene (reference sequence). The CDR3 spans 14 residues. The V end lost 3 bases, the J end lost 2 bases, and 11 bases lay between the germline ends. For the CDR3, the DNA is TGTGCCAGTAGTATTGGGGCGGGGACCTACGAGCAGTACTTC. This sequence encodes CASSIGAGTYEQYF.

The table lists this clonotype with many counts. The chain combines TRBV20-1 with TRBJ2-7; TRBD2 matches at 8 bases. CDR1 and CDR2 (germline): DFQATT, SNEGSKA (reference sequence). The CDR3 sequence is 13 residues long. J gave up 0 bases and V 6 bases, and 4 bases lay outside the gene matches. In DNA, the CDR3 is TGCAGTGCCCAAACTAGCGGCTCCTACGAGCAGTACTTC. It yields the protein CSAQTSGSYEQYF.

On this clonotype: A read error is possible here, since a much larger clone lies one base away. The rearrangement uses TRBV3-1 and TRBJ1-6, with 7 bases fitting TRBD1. Unmatched junction bases numbered 5, after V lost 4 bases and J lost 8 bases. CDR3 length equals 14 residues. Germline-derived CDR1 and CDR2 are LGHDT and YNNKEL (reference sequence). The CDR3 DNA reads as TGTGCCAGCAGCCCGACAGGGTCGGATTCACCCCTCCACTTT. Encoded protein: CASSPTGSDSPLHF.

This sequence joins TRBV15 and TRBJ1-5; D gene unclear. Germline loops: CDR1 LNHNV, CDR2 YYDKDF (reference sequence). The ends were cut back, 3 bases at V and 4 bases at J, with 10 bases in the middle. The CDR3 length is 14 residues. The CDR3 coding sequence is TGTGCCACCAGCAGCTTAGGATTGAATCAGCCCCAGCATTTT. Protein sequence: CATSSLGLNQPQHF.

This clonotype was found many times. J is TRBJ2-5 and V is TRBV9; D possibly uses TRBD1 or TRBD2 (5 bases each). Germline CDR1 and CDR2: SGDLS and YYNGEE. CDR3 size: 15 residues. V lost 4 bases and J lost 1, with 14 bases in between. CDR3: CASSTRGGAQETQYF. CDR3 bases: TGTGCCAGCAGCACCCGTGGGGGAGCCCAAGAGACCCAGTACTTC. The complete variable domain, with remaining parts taken from reference TRBV9 and TRBJ2-5, reads DSGVTQTPKHLITATGQRVTLRCSPRSGDLSVYWYQQSLDQGLQFLIQYYNGEERAKGNILERFSAQQFPDLHSELNLSSLELGDSALYFCASSTRGGAQETQYFGPGTRLLVL.

Of note for this clonotype: A much larger clone lies a single base off, so this may be a read error. The chain couples TRBV5-4 to TRBJ1-5; D unresolved. The CDR3 consists of 18 residues. Trimming pared 0 bases from V and 0 bases from J, leaving 16 bases between. Per germline, CDR1 SGHNT and CDR2 YYREEE (reference sequence). The CDR3 nucleotides read TGTGCCAGCAGCTTGGTCACGAAGAGGGCTTATAGCAATCAGCCCCAGCATTTT. Translated: CASSLVTKRAYSNQPQHF.

The chain combines TRBV11-2 with TRBJ1-1, with D perhaps matching TRBD1 (6 bases). Germline V gene data show CDR1 as SGHAT and CDR2 as FQNNGV. Trimming took off 1 base at V and 2 bases at J, with 11 bases between the two ends. The CDR3 extends over 15 amino acids. In nucleotides, the CDR3 is TGTGCCAGCAGCTTAGTTTGGACAGCAAACACTGAAGCTTTCTTT. Translating gives CASSLVWTANTEAFF.

This chain uses TRBV10-3 with TRBJ2-7; TRBD1 agrees at 7 bases. Germline CDR1 ENHRY, CDR2 SYGVKD. V lost 8 bases, J lost 9 bases, and 13 bases stayed unmatched. The CDR3 runs to 13 residues. CDR3 loop: CAIGWDSGLLQYF. The CDR3 DNA reads TGTGCCATCGGGTGGGACAGCGGCCTACTGCAGTACTTC.

This clonotype was counted a few times. Compared with germline, one end of the junction differs, possibly owing to a read error. V usage is TRBV29-1 and J usage is TRBJ2-7, with TRBD1 matching over 7 bases. This CDR3 spans 14 amino acids. The germline V gene encodes CDR1 SQVTM and CDR2 ANQGSEA. The DNA of the CDR3 is TGTAGCGTTGAAAGGGACAGCCGATCCTACGAGCAGTACTTC. The encoded protein is CSVERDSRSYEQYF.

This clonotype was counted ten times or more. V and J are TRBV19 and TRBJ1-1, with unresolved D. Looked up from germline, CDR1 is LNHDA and CDR2 is SQIVND (reference sequence). Deletions cut 7 bases from V and 1 base from J, with 10 bases between. This CDR3 region has 13 residues. Written as DNA, the CDR3 is TGTGCCAGTAACACAAGGAAGAACACTGAAGCTTTCTTT. Translation gives CASNTRKNTEAFF.

J is TRBJ2-6 and V is TRBV4-1, with a tentative D call TRBD1 (7 bases). Trimming pared 4 bases from V and 2 bases from J, leaving 18 bases between. This CDR3 is built from 18 residues. Germline V CDR1 and CDR2: MGHRA, YSYEKL. The CDR3 sequence is CASSPGGRGKAGANVLTF. The CDR3, as DNA: TGCGCCAGCAGCCCCGGGGGCAGGGGGAAGGCTGGGGCCAACGTCCTGACTTTC.

This clonotype was counted ten times or more. CDR3 bases: TGCGCCAGCAGCCACGGAGGGGCCAACTATGGCTACACCTTC. Translating gives CASSHGGANYGYTF. The chain joins TRBV5-1 to TRBJ1-2; D possibly corresponds to TRBD1 (5 bases). V was cut by 4 bases and J by 2 bases, with 12 bases left in between. From germline, CDR1 is SGHRS and CDR2 YFSETQ. This CDR3 is built from 14 residues.

This clonotype has a count of ten or more. This sequence joins TRBV20-1 and TRBJ1-1; 7 nucleotides align to TRBD1. This CDR3 is 13 amino acids long. CDR1 is DFQATT, CDR2 SNEGSKA, per germline (reference sequence). The CDR3 bases are TGCAGAGCCCAGACAGGGTCGGACACTGAAGCTTTCTTT. Protein product: CRAQTGSDTEAFF.

This clonotype was observed many times. The rearrangement uses TRBV7-2 and TRBJ1-1; a weak D match, TRBD1 (6 bases). Germline CDR1 is SGHTA and CDR2 is FQGNSA. Trimming left V 1 base short and J 5 bases short, with 11 bases between. The CDR3 is 14 amino acids. The CDR3 protein is CASSLGQVETEAFF. DNA for the CDR3: TGTGCCAGCAGCTTAGGACAGGTGGAAACTGAAGCTTTCTTT.

This chain uses TRBV10-2 with TRBJ1-2; no clear D. The CDR3 runs 13 residues. From germline, CDR1 is WSHSY and CDR2 SAAADI. The V end was cut by 5 bases, the J end by 4 bases, with 11 bases between. The CDR3 DNA sequence: TGCGCCAGCAGTATTCGAGTCGCCTATGGCTACACCTTC. Amino acids: CASSIRVAYGYTF.